This TCR beta chain was captured in a study of T cells expressing NK-cell markers. The CDR3 loop spans 14 amino acids. Germline V gene data show CDR1 as SQVTM and CDR2 as ANQGSEA. TCRdb derives one entry per CDR3 protein from the 5' RACE reads, leaving out DNA. This specimen shows approximately 150,000 distinct CDR3 sequences; the ten leading clones hold around 12%. The receptor was derived from a man between 18 and 35 years old in good health. The specimen sequenced was blood T cells: a sorted CD56 or NKG2C T cell subset, CD4+ or CD8+ T cells, or bulk PBMC T cells (not recorded which). This chain uses TRBV29-1 with TRBJ1-2; the TRBD1 assignment by TCRdb is unverifiable without DNA. The CDR3: CSGKQGAPNYGYTF.